This T cell receptor beta chain stems from a study of read filtering for tumor transcriptome and immune sequencing. Notes on the study in general: Correlation between methods rose after single-read clonotypes were removed.

From about 400 ng of RNA, a library with molecular barcoded alpha/delta and beta/gamma adaptors was made. Via MiXCR, TCRdb re-called the reads, giving one row per CDR3 protein. The sample holds 45,000 to 55,000 distinct CDR3 sequences, roughly 18% seen once. This clonotype was seen repeatedly, ten times or more. Its specificity is unknown. CDR3 length equals 16 residues. Germline V lookup: CDR1 KGHDR, CDR2 SFDVKD. Trimming removed 0 bases from V and 8 bases from J; junction bases left unmatched: 9. This sequence joins TRBV24-1 and TRBJ2-1; 7 bases agree with TRBD2. The TCR originated in a donor at least 40 years old with multiple myeloma. The sequencing sample was made of a population of CD138-negative cells sorted from bone marrow. As DNA, the CDR3 is TGTGCCACCAGTGATTTGGGGCGGGAGAATGAGGATGAGCAGTTCTTC. Its translation: CATSDLGRENEDEQFF.